Each of the 30 T cell receptor beta chains below was sequenced from the same sample in a study of CD8+CD57+ T cells in acquired aplastic anemia. Using genomic DNA as the template, TCR beta VDJ and CDR3 profiling was carried out. TCRdb recomputed calls from the reads with MiXCR, one row per CDR3 protein. The data contain around 430,000 distinct CDR3 sequences, roughly 34% of them seen just once; the ten biggest clones take up around 0.82%. In patients chosen for sequencing, flow cytometry had shown CD8+CD57+ cell expansion. Material for sequencing was sorted CD4+, CD8+, or CD8+CD57+ T cells (not recorded which) from PBMCs. The source of these receptors is a human donor with aplastic anemia.

This chain joins TRBV12-3 or TRBV12-4 and TRBJ1-5; a weak D match, TRBD1 (5 bases). This CDR3 spans 17 amino acids. V was clipped by 4 bases and J by 6 bases, with 22 bases between them. The CDR3 loop reads CASSWSSGKGQGQPQHF. As DNA, the CDR3 is TGTGCCAGCAGTTGGTCCTCTGGAAAGGGGCAGGGTCAGCCCCAGCATTTT.

This clonotype has more than one count but fewer than ten. The genes are TRBV5-1 and TRBJ1-1, with D hard to call. Trimming removed 3 bases from V and 3 bases from J, with 9 bases in between. CDR3 length: 13 amino acids. Germline loops: CDR1 SGHRS, CDR2 YFSETQ. The CDR3 DNA reads as TGCGCCAGCAGCTCGACAAGGGACACTGAAGCTTTCTTT. Its protein product is CASSSTRDTEAFF.

This clonotype was counted at least ten times. The CDR3 loop reads CASSDGQGVYEQYF. DNA for the CDR3: TGTGCCAGCAGCGATGGACAGGGGGTCTACGAGCAGTACTTC. The J gene is TRBJ2-7, the V gene TRBV7-8, with TRBD1 matching 10 bases. The J segment lost 3 bases and the V segment lost 5 bases, leaving 4 bases of the junction unmatched. Germline V lookup: CDR1 SGHVS, CDR2 FQNEAQ. This CDR3 contains 14 residues.

This clonotype appeared a few times. The chain joins TRBV3-1 to TRBJ1-2; 8 bases are a match to TRBD1. CDR1 LGHDT and CDR2 YNNKEL come from the germline V gene (reference sequence). V lost 4 bases, J lost 2 bases, and 6 bases stayed unmatched. The length of the CDR3 is 15 residues. In DNA form, the CDR3 reads TGTGCCAGCAGCCCCTCCCGGACAGGGAACTATGGCTACACCTTC. It specifies CASSPSRTGNYGYTF.

The chain joins TRBV3-1 to TRBJ2-2; no clear D gene. Germline V lookup: CDR1 LGHDT, CDR2 YNNKEL (reference sequence). This CDR3 region has 14 residues. With 3 bases removed from V and 4 bases from J, the gap between germline ends came to 9 bases. The CDR3 DNA follows: TGTGCCAGCAGCCATGTCCGTTCCACCGGGGAGCTGTTTTTT. The encoded protein is CASSHVRSTGELFF.

CDR3 DNA: TGTGCCAGCAGCGGACAGGGTTCGCGAGAGACCCAGTACTTC. Its translation: CASSGQGSRETQYF. This chain connects TRBV10-3 to TRBJ2-5, with 8 bases fitting TRBD1. The germline gives CDR1 ENHRY, CDR2 SYGVKD. V was pared by 10 bases and J by 4 bases, with 11 bases of the junction left unmatched. There are 14 residues in the CDR3.

The J gene is TRBJ1-5, the V gene TRBV3-1; no definite D call. Trimming cost V 1 base and J 9 bases, with 13 bases left between them. This CDR3 comprises 14 residues. Germline-derived CDR1 and CDR2 are LGHDT and YNNKEL (reference sequence). This CDR3 is CASSQGAGLGPQHF. CDR3 sequence (DNA): TGTGCCAGCAGCCAAGGGGCAGGCTTAGGGCCCCAGCATTTT.

Concerning this clonotype: A read error may account for a junction end that differs from germline. CDR3 nucleotides: TGTGCCAGCAGCTATTCAGGGGGTAACCATGGCTACACCTTC. This encodes CASSYSGGNHGYTF. J is TRBJ1-2 and V is TRBV7-9, with TRBD1 identical over 7 bases. CDR1 and CDR2 (germline): SEHNR, FQNEAQ (reference sequence). The CDR3 covers 14 residues.

This clonotype has a count of ten or more. The CDR3 loop reads CASREAGQAYEQYF. CDR3 sequence (DNA): TGTGCCAGTAGAGAAGCGGGACAAGCCTACGAGCAGTACTTC. The chain employs TRBV19 and TRBJ2-7; TRBD2 is a possible D gene (7 bases). V was clipped by 6 bases and J by 2 bases, with 14 bases between them. This CDR3 has 14 residues. Germline CDR1 reads LNHDA; CDR2 reads SQIVND (reference sequence).

This chain uses TRBV2 with TRBJ1-2; 8 bases are shared with TRBD1. Germline CDR1 reads SNHLY; CDR2 reads FYNNEI. The CDR3 totals 14 residues. Trimming took 4 bases from V and 4 from J; bases not matched to a gene: 5. The CDR3 here is CASSVGQATYGYTF. The CDR3 nucleotides read TGTGCCAGCAGTGTGGGACAGGCAACCTATGGCTACACCTTC.

The CDR3 sequence: CSGLFGQARTYEQYF. Written as DNA, the CDR3 is TGCAGTGGCCTATTCGGACAGGCCCGCACCTACGAGCAGTACTTC. The V call is TRBV20-1, the J call TRBJ2-7; the match to TRBD1 covers 7 bases. With V trimmed by 7 bases and J by 2 bases, 14 bases remained unmatched. The CDR3 extends over 15 amino acids. Germline CDR1 is DFQATT and CDR2 is SNEGSKA (reference sequence).

In its sample, this clonotype was seen many times. The chain employs TRBV6-5 and TRBJ2-7; D may be TRBD1 (5 bases). The CDR3 spans 13 residues. V lost 4 bases to trimming and J lost 6 bases, with 13 bases between them. Germline assignment: CDR1 MNHEY and CDR2 SVGAGI. The CDR3 DNA sequence: TGTGCCAGCAGTTTGGGCAGGGTAAGCGAGCAGTACTTC. Protein sequence: CASSLGRVSEQYF.

This clonotype has more than one count but fewer than ten. V is TRBV7-2 and J is TRBJ2-7; 10 nucleotides align to TRBD1. Germline lookup yields CDR1 SGHTA and CDR2 FQGNSA. V shed 5 bases, J shed 4 bases, and the junction held 8 bases outside the gene matches. The CDR3 has 15 amino acids. The CDR3 DNA sequence: TGTGCCAGCAGCCCCAACCGGGACAGGGGTTACGAGCAGTACTTC. Translating it yields CASSPNRDRGYEQYF.

The chain has TRBV19 and TRBJ2-6; 7 bases are a match to TRBD2. The ends lost 5 bases at V and 1 base at J; junction bases unmatched: 5. The CDR3 length is 16 residues. Germline V lookup: CDR1 LNHDA, CDR2 SQIVND (reference sequence). The CDR3 is CASSPWEGSGANVLTF. CDR3 nucleotides: TGTGCCAGTAGTCCCTGGGAGGGATCTGGGGCCAACGTCCTGACTTTC.

This clonotype was seen only once. One base away lies a much larger clone, so this may be a sequencing read error. V usage is TRBV7-2 and J usage is TRBJ1-6, with D unresolved. The CDR3 totals 14 residues. Germline CDR1 reads SGHTA; CDR2 reads FQGNSA. The CDR3 region is CAISLIDYNSPLHF. The CDR3, as DNA: TGTGCCATCAGCTTAATCGATTATAATTCACCCCTCCACTTT.

The chain joins TRBV11-2 to TRBJ1-6; no clear D. The germline gives CDR1 SGHAT, CDR2 FQNNGV. V gave up 1 base and J gave up 7 bases, with 23 bases separating them. This CDR3 region has 19 residues. For the CDR3, the DNA is TGTGCCAGCAGCTTAGTTATCCGGCAGGCCAGTTTAGGGAATTCACCCCTCCACTTT. Protein product: CASSLVIRQASLGNSPLHF.

This clonotype showed up many times. The genes are TRBV24-1 and TRBJ2-5; D unclear. Between the trimmed V and J ends, which lost 5 bases and 0 bases, there was a span of 6 bases. The CDR3 totals 13 residues. The germline gives CDR1 KGHDR, CDR2 SFDVKD. The DNA for the CDR3 is TGTGCCACCAGTGGTAGCTACCAAGAGACCCAGTACTTC. It yields the protein CATSGSYQETQYF.

This clonotype was seen at least ten times. This chain connects TRBV20-1 to TRBJ1-5, with D maybe TRBD1 (6 bases). Trimming shortened V by 6 bases and J by 5 bases, and 17 bases separated the two germline ends. The CDR3 is 14 amino acids. The germline gives CDR1 DFQATT, CDR2 SNEGSKA (reference sequence). The CDR3 nucleotides are TGCAGTGCCAGGGGCCACCAACTTTATCAGCCCCAGCATTTT. This gives the protein CSARGHQLYQPQHF.

This clonotype has at least ten counts. The rearrangement uses TRBV9 and TRBJ2-5; TRBD1 matches at 11 bases. The CDR3 has 16 amino acids. The ends lost 0 bases at V and 4 bases at J; junction bases unmatched: 5. Germline V gene sequence: CDR1 SGDLS, CDR2 YYNGEE. In DNA form, the CDR3 reads TGTGCCAGCAGCGTAGAGGGACAGGGGGTCGGAGAGACCCAGTACTTC. Its translation is CASSVEGQGVGETQYF.

In this sample, this clonotype turned up a few times. The gene calls are TRBV20-1 and TRBJ1-1; 7 bases agree with TRBD1. CDR1 is DFQATT and CDR2 is SNEGSKA in the germline V gene (reference sequence). This CDR3 is built from 16 residues. Losses at the gene ends were 3 bases for V and 5 bases for J; bases not matched to a gene: 15. CDR3 protein: CSARGEYRGRRTEAFF. The DNA for the CDR3 is TGCAGTGCTAGGGGGGAATACAGGGGCCGACGAACTGAAGCTTTCTTT.

This chain uses TRBV24-1 with TRBJ2-2; D is ambiguous. Trimming stripped 3 bases from V and 8 bases from J, with 21 bases between. The CDR3 is 17 residues long. CDR1 KGHDR and CDR2 SFDVKD come from the germline V gene. DNA for the CDR3: TGTGCCACCAGTGATCTTCCGGGTCGCCTTCCTAGGGGGGAGCTGTTTTTT. Residues: CATSDLPGRLPRGELFF.

This sequence joins TRBV7-9 and TRBJ2-5; a possible D gene is TRBD1 (6 bases). CDR3 length: 15 amino acids. Per the germline V gene, CDR1 is SEHNR and CDR2 is FQNEAQ (reference sequence). V lost 5 bases, J lost 2 bases, and 15 bases lay in between. This chain's CDR3 is CASSLGQIIQETQYF. The CDR3 nucleotides are TGTGCCAGCAGCCTAGGACAGATTATTCAAGAGACCCAGTACTTC.

The chain uses TRBV7-9 and TRBJ1-1; D remains unclear. The CDR3 totals 11 residues. Per the germline V gene, CDR1 is SEHNR and CDR2 is FQNEAQ (reference sequence). Between the trimmed V and J ends, which lost 5 bases and 11 bases, there was a span of 12 bases. For the CDR3, the DNA is TGTGCCAGCAGCCTGGGAGGGTTCGCTTTCTTT. The encoded protein is CASSLGGFAFF.

The sample holds a few counts of this clonotype. This chain uses TRBV7-2 with TRBJ1-1, with D unclear. V lost 5 bases to trimming and J lost 4 bases, with 11 bases between them. The germline V gene encodes CDR1 SGHTA and CDR2 FQGNSA. This CDR3 has 13 amino acids. The CDR3 loop is CASSILMGTEAFF. For the CDR3, the DNA is TGTGCCAGCAGCATACTCATGGGCACTGAAGCTTTCTTT.

For this clonotype: With a much larger clone just one base away, this may be a read error. This sequence joins TRBV6-4 and TRBJ1-6; 8 bases align to TRBD1. Germline CDR1 MRHNA, CDR2 SNTAGT. The CDR3 is 13 residues long. V dropped 6 bases and J dropped 11; count of bases not matched to a gene: 6. The CDR3 DNA follows: TGTGCCAGCAGAGGACAGGGCGAACCACCCCTCCACTTT. This gives the protein CASRGQGEPPLHF.

In regard to this clonotype: The limits of the CDR3 on the DNA are not certain, so only TCRdb's listed CDR3 is given. CDR3: CASSLLGVGLGNTF. The chain uses TRBV10-1 and TRBJ1-2. The CDR3 spans 14 residues, counting both ends. Germline assignment: CDR1 WNHNN and CDR2 SYGVQD (reference sequence).

This clonotype was recorded at least ten times. The chain combines TRBV10-1 with TRBJ1-1; 8 positions match TRBD1. Germline values: CDR1 WNHNN, CDR2 SYGVQD (reference sequence). This CDR3 has 13 residues. The V and J ends lost 7 bases and 3 bases, in that order; junction bases with no gene match: 4. The CDR3 region is CASTGTGDTEAFF. The CDR3 DNA reads as TGCGCCAGCACCGGGACAGGCGACACTGAAGCTTTCTTT.

Regarding this clonotype: One junction end does not reproduce the germline sequence, and a read error may be involved. V gene TRBV6-5 combines with J gene TRBJ2-7; D gene uncertain. This CDR3 spans 15 amino acids. Per the germline V gene, CDR1 is MNHEY and CDR2 is SVGAGI. The CDR3, as DNA: TGTGCCAGCAGATACTCGCGTGTTTTCTCCTACGAGCAGTACTTC. The encoded protein is CASRYSRVFSYEQYF.

This CDR3 reads CASSQEIDRVVSNSPLHF. The CDR3 nucleotides are TGCGCCAGCAGCCAAGAAATCGACCGGGTAGTAAGTAATTCACCCCTCCACTTT. The chain recombines TRBV4-3 with TRBJ1-6; D remains ambiguous. Germline V gives CDR1 LGHNA, CDR2 YSLEER. The CDR3 has 18 amino acids. The V and J ends lost 0 bases and 6 bases respectively, with 18 bases between them.

This clonotype was found many times. The rearrangement links TRBV2 to TRBJ2-2; unclear D gene. Between the trimmed V and J ends, which lost 6 bases and 8 bases, there was a span of 19 bases. The CDR3 length is 15 residues. Germline V lookup: CDR1 SNHLY, CDR2 FYNNEI. The CDR3 reads CASSEHPSLAGELFF. CDR3 DNA: TGTGCCAGCAGCGAGCACCCGAGCTTGGCGGGGGAGCTGTTTTTT.